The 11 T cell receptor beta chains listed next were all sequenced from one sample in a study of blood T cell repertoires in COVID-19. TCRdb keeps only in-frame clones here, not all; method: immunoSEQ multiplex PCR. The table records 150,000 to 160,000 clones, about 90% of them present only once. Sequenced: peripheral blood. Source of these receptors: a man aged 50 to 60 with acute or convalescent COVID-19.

The chain's CDR3 is CASSSSGGFNEQFF. The CDR3 DNA sequence: TGTGCCAGCAGCTCTAGCGGGGGGTTCAATGAGCAGTTCTTC. The chain uses TRBV7-2 and TRBJ2-1; TRBD2 aligns across 11 bases. V was clipped by 4 bases and J by 6 bases; unmatched bases: 2. This CDR3 comprises 14 residues. The germline V gene has CDR1 SGHTA and CDR2 FQGNSA.

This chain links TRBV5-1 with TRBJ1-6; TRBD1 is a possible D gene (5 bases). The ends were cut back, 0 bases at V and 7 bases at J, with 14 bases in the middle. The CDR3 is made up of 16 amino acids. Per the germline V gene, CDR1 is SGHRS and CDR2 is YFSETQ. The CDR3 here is CASSLDRQQRNSPLHF. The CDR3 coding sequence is TGCGCCAGCAGCTTGGATAGACAGCAGAGGAATTCACCCCTCCACTTT.

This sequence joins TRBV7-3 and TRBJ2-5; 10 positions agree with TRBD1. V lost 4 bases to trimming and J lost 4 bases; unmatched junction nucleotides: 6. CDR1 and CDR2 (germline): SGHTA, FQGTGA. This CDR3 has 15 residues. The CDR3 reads CASSSTGGTGETQYF. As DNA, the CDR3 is TGTGCCAGCAGCTCGACAGGGGGCACGGGAGAGACCCAGTACTTC. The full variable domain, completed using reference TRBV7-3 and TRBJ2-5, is GAGVSQTPSNKVTEKGKYVELRCDPISGHTALYWYRQSLGQGPEFLIYFQGTGAADDSGLPNDRFFAVRPEGSVSTLKIQRTERGDSAVYLCASSSTGGTGETQYFGPGTRLLVL.

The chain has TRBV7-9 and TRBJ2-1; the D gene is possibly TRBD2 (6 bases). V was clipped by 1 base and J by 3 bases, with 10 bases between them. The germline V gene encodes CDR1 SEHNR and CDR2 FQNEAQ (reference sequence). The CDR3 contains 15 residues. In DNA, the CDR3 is TGTGCCAGCAGCTTAGGTAGCGGAGACTACAATGAGCAGTTCTTC. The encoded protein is CASSLGSGDYNEQFF.

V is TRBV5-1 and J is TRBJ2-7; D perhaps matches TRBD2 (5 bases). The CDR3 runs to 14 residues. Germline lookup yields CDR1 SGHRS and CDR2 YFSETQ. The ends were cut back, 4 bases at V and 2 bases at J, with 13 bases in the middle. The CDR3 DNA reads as TGCGCCAGCAGCCCAACCGGGGTCGCCTACGAGCAGTACTTC. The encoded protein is CASSPTGVAYEQYF.

The CDR3 DNA is TGTGCCAGCAGTTGGGGTCGGGGGAACACTGAAGCTTTCTTT. Its translation is CASSWGRGNTEAFF. The rearrangement joins TRBV28 to TRBJ1-1; no reliable D call. CDR1 is MDHEN and CDR2 is SYDVKM in the germline V gene. Trimming took 4 bases from V and 1 from J, leaving 10 bases between them. This CDR3 is 14 amino acids long.

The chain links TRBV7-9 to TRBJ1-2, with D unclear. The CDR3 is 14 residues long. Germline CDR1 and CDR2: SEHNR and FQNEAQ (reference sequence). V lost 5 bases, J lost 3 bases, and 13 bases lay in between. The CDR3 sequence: CASSLGEGDYGYTF. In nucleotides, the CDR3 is TGTGCCAGCAGCCTGGGCGAGGGAGACTATGGCTACACCTTC.

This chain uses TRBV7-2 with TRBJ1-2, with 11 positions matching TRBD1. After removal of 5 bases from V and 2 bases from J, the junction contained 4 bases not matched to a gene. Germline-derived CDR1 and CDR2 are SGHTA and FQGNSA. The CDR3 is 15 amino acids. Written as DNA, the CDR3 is TGTGCCAGCAGCCAGGGGACAGGGGGAAACTATGGCTACACCTTC. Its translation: CASSQGTGGNYGYTF.

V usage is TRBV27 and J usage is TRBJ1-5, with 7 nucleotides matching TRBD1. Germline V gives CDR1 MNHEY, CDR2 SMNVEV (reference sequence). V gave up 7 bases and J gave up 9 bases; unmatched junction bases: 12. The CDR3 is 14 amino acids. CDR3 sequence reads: CASNRTGDQGPQHF. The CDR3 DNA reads TGTGCCAGCAACCGGACAGGCGACCAGGGGCCCCAGCATTTT.

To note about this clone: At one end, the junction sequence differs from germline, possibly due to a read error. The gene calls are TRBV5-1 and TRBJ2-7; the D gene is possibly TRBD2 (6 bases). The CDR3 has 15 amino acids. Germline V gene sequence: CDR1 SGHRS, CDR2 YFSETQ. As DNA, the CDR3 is TGCGCCAGCAGCTCGGTACCTCGGGACTCCCACGAGCAGTACTTC. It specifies CASSSVPRDSHEQYF. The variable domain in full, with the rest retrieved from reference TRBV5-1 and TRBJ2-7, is KAGVTQTPRYLIKTRGQQVTLSCSPISGHRSVSWYQQTPGQGLQFLFEYFSETQRNKGNFPGRFSGRQFSNSRSEMNVSTLELGDSALYLCASSSVPRDSHEQYFGPGTRLTVT.

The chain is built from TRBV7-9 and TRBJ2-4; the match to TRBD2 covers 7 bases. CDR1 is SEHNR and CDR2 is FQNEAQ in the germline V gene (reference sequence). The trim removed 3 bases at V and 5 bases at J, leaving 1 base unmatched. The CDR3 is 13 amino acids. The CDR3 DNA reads TGTGCCAGCAGCTTCGGACTAGAAAACATTCAGTACTTC. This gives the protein CASSFGLENIQYF.